This TCR beta chain was retrieved from a study of control samples from healthy donors and cancer patients. Deletions cut 7 bases from V and 1 base from J, with 10 bases between. The CDR3 runs 12 residues. Germline V gene sequence: CDR1 SQVTM, CDR2 ANQGSEA. Here immunoSEQ multiplex PCR was the method, and the copy in TCRdb shows in-frame clones only, minus some. The sample holds approximately 140,000 clones, 80% to 95% seen once. The chain employs TRBV29-1 and TRBJ1-1; D is unclear. The sample consisted of blood. The source of this sequence is a man aged 25-45 years in good health. The CDR3 bases are TGCAGCGCCCTAGCCCAGAACACTGAAGCTTTCTTT. The encoded protein is CSALAQNTEAFF.